This passage covers 14 T cell receptor beta chains from one sample sequenced in a study of blood T cell repertoires in COVID-19. Assay: immunoSEQ multiplex PCR; the TCRdb copy retains only in-frame clones and omits some. The sample includes roughly 350,000 clones, 92% of them seen just once. Material: PBMCs or T cells enriched from blood (not recorded which). The receptors were gathered from a young woman who had recovered from COVID-19.

The chain recombines TRBV6-6 with TRBJ1-5; D remains ambiguous. Germline loops: CDR1 MNHNY, CDR2 SVGAGI (reference sequence). The CDR3 is 13 amino acids. Between the trimmed V and J ends, which lost 6 bases and 6 bases, there was a span of 12 bases. In DNA form, the CDR3 reads TGTGCCAGCAGCGCCGGTGGGAGTCAGCCCCAGCATTTT. It codes for CASSAGGSQPQHF.

The rearrangement joins TRBV13 to TRBJ2-1, with a tentative D call TRBD1 (6 bases). V shed 5 bases and J shed 7 bases, with 18 bases lying between them. Germline CDR1 PRHDT, CDR2 FYEKMQ (reference sequence). The CDR3 loop spans 15 amino acids. Here the CDR3 reads CASSPKLPRGNEQFF. The CDR3 DNA reads TGTGCCAGCAGCCCGAAACTCCCAAGGGGGAATGAGCAGTTCTTC.

This chain uses TRBV2 with TRBJ1-2; 8 nucleotides agree with TRBD1. The germline V gene has CDR1 SNHLY and CDR2 FYNNEI. V dropped 5 bases and J dropped 8; count of bases not matched to a gene: 4. This CDR3 region has 12 residues. The CDR3 region has the DNA TGTGCCAGCAGTACAGGGGGACAGGGCTACACCTTC. This gives the protein CASSTGGQGYTF. The complete variable domain, with remaining parts taken from reference TRBV2 and TRBJ1-2, reads EPEVTQTPSHQVTQMGQEVILRCVPISNHLYFYWYRQILGQKVEFLVSFYNNEISEKSEIFDDQFSVERPDGSNFTLKIRSTKLEDSAMYFCASSTGGQGYTFGSGTRLTVV.

This chain joins TRBV30 and TRBJ2-5; unclear D gene. With 5 bases removed from V and 5 bases from J, the gap between germline ends came to 9 bases. Germline assignment: CDR1 GTSNPN and CDR2 SVGIG (reference sequence). The CDR3 contains 11 residues. The DNA for the CDR3 is TGTGCCTGGTCTTCCGTGGAGACCCAGTACTTC. This encodes CAWSSVETQYF.

CDR3 bases: TGCAGCGTTTCCGGGACAGGAGTGTTTGGCTACACCTTC. As protein: CSVSGTGVFGYTF. The V gene is TRBV29-1, the J gene TRBJ1-2, with 8 bases aligning to TRBD1. Germline loops: CDR1 SQVTM, CDR2 ANQGSEA. Germline trimming cut 5 bases from V and 7 bases from J; bases unmatched to any gene: 9. The CDR3 covers 13 residues.

The chain links TRBV7-9 to TRBJ1-2, with TRBD1 matching 8 bases. The V gene end was trimmed by 5 bases and the J gene end by 5 bases; junction bases not matched to a gene: 4. The V gene's germline CDR1 is SEHNR and CDR2 FQNEAQ (reference sequence). The CDR3 length is 13 residues. CDR3 sequence reads: CASSQWTGYGYTF. The DNA of the CDR3 is TGTGCCAGCAGCCAGTGGACAGGGTATGGCTACACCTTC.

This clone was observed a single time. V and J are TRBV28 and TRBJ1-1, with TRBD1 as a possible D gene (6 bases). The V and J ends lost 6 bases and 0 bases respectively, with 14 bases between them. Germline V lookup: CDR1 MDHEN, CDR2 SYDVKM. There are 15 residues in the CDR3. The CDR3 DNA is TGTGCCAGCAGGTCAGGGGCCTTCATGAACACTGAAGCTTTCTTT. It codes for CASRSGAFMNTEAFF.

V usage is TRBV6-2 or TRBV6-3 and J usage is TRBJ1-2; possible D gene TRBD1, 5 bases. V shed 6 bases and J shed 6 bases, with 20 bases lying between them. The CDR3 consists of 15 residues. CDR1 and CDR2 (germline): MNHEY, SVGEGT. CDR3 protein: CASSLVGQGGNGYTF. As DNA, the CDR3 is TGTGCCAGCAGCCTCGTCGGGCAGGGCGGGAATGGCTACACCTTC.

The CDR3 DNA is TGTGCCAGCAGTCTTGGGGAGAGGCGGTCAGATACGCAGTATTTT. Translated: CASSLGERRSDTQYF. The chain links TRBV2 to TRBJ2-3; D might be TRBD2 (5 bases). The CDR3 extends over 15 amino acids. Germline CDR1 is SNHLY and CDR2 is FYNNEI. Trimming removed 5 bases at V and 4 bases at J, with 16 bases between. The full variable domain, with the rest looked up from reference TRBV2 and TRBJ2-3, is EPEVTQTPSHQVTQMGQEVILRCVPISNHLYFYWYRQILGQKVEFLVSFYNNEISEKSEIFDDQFSVERPDGSNFTLKIRSTKLEDSAMYFCASSLGERRSDTQYFGPGTRLTVL.

The chain combines TRBV7-8 with TRBJ2-1, with 13 bases that match TRBD2. Germline V gene data show CDR1 as SGHVS and CDR2 as FQNEAQ. Trimming took 5 bases from V and 9 from J; bases not matched to a gene: 4. This CDR3 has 14 residues. The CDR3 bases are TGTGCCAGCAGCGTTACTAGCGGGAGGGGTGAGCAGTTCTTC. It translates to CASSVTSGRGEQFF.

The genes are TRBV11-1 and TRBJ2-1; 8 bases agree with TRBD2. Trimming took 4 bases from V and 9 from J; bases not matched to a gene: 11. The CDR3 sequence is 15 residues long. Germline assignment: CDR1 SGHAT and CDR2 FQDESV (reference sequence). The CDR3 nucleotides read TGTGCCAGCAGCTCCGGGAGGGGAGGTGAATTTGAGCAGTTCTTC. Amino acid sequence: CASSSGRGGEFEQFF.

J is TRBJ2-3 and V is TRBV6-2 or TRBV6-3, with 7 bases aligning to TRBD2. The germline V gene encodes CDR1 MNHEY and CDR2 SVGEGT. The CDR3 loop spans 16 amino acids. V was pared by 0 bases and J by 3 bases, with 6 bases of the junction left unmatched. The CDR3 nucleotides read TGTGCCAGCAGTTACTCGAGGGCTAGCGGAACAGATACGCAGTATTTT. As protein: CASSYSRASGTDTQYF.

The gene calls are TRBV6-2 or TRBV6-3 and TRBJ1-6, with D perhaps TRBD1 (6 bases). The V and J ends lost 0 bases and 10 bases respectively, with 13 bases between them. The germline CDR1 and CDR2 sequences are MNHEY and SVGEGT. This CDR3 is 15 amino acids long. The CDR3 here is CASSYSITGLSPLHF. CDR3 sequence (DNA): TGTGCCAGCAGTTACTCGATAACAGGGTTGTCACCCCTCCACTTT.

This CDR3 reads CASSVDGLAVYEQYF. CDR3 bases: TGTGCCAGCAGCGTGGACGGACTAGCCGTCTACGAGCAGTACTTC. The chain employs TRBV9 and TRBJ2-7, with 8 bases lining up with TRBD2. Trimming at V came to 2 bases and at J to 3 bases, leaving 7 bases not matched to a gene. The CDR3 spans 15 residues. Germline values: CDR1 SGDLS, CDR2 YYNGEE.